Listed here are 15 T cell receptor beta chains from one sample, sequenced in a study of blood T cells in healthy people across ages. Sample-barcoded 5' priming and a J-beta primer mix drove a second PCR of about 6 to 12 cycles. One entry per CDR3 protein, called by TCRdb with MiXCR from the 5' RACE reads. The sample has 600,000 to 800,000 distinct CDR3 sequences, about 51% seen once. The sequenced material came from blood. These receptors all come from an elderly woman in good health.

This clonotype was observed many times. The chain carries TRBV11-2 and TRBJ2-7, with D unresolved. Looked up from germline, CDR1 is SGHAT and CDR2 is FQNNGV. The CDR3 extends over 15 amino acids. The germline V and J ends were trimmed by 1 base and 4 bases, with 14 bases remaining between them. In nucleotides, the CDR3 is TGTGCCAGCAGCTTAGTAGCCTTCCCAGAATACGAGCAGTACTTC. Protein: CASSLVAFPEYEQYF.

The CDR3 loop reads CASSLGGADNEQFF. The CDR3, as DNA: TGTGCCAGCAGCTTGGGGGGCGCCGACAATGAGCAGTTCTTC. This sequence joins TRBV5-5 and TRBJ2-1; maybe TRBD1 (5 bases). There are 14 residues in the CDR3. V lost 0 bases, J lost 5 bases, and 9 bases lay in between. Germline V gene lookup returns CDR1 SGHKS and CDR2 YYEKEE (reference sequence).

This clonotype was recorded many times. J is TRBJ2-1 and V is TRBV10-3; the match to TRBD1 covers 10 bases. Germline values: CDR1 ENHRY, CDR2 SYGVKD. The CDR3 loop spans 16 amino acids. V gave up 6 bases and J gave up 7 bases; unmatched junction bases: 12. This chain's CDR3 is CAISPSLGQGLNEQFF. The CDR3 DNA follows: TGTGCCATCAGCCCCTCCCTGGGACAGGGGTTGAATGAGCAGTTCTTC.

This clonotype was seen ten or more times. V and J are TRBV3-1 and TRBJ2-5; D is ambiguous. V lost 6 bases to trimming and J lost 3 bases, with 14 bases between them. The CDR3 has 14 residues. Germline V gene data show CDR1 as LGHDT and CDR2 as YNNKEL (reference sequence). CDR3 sequence: CASRHISLEETQYF. The CDR3 DNA is TGTGCCAGCAGACATATCTCCTTGGAAGAGACCCAGTACTTC.

The sample holds a few counts of this clonotype. This chain's CDR3 is CASSPGVWDTQYF. Written as DNA, the CDR3 is TGTGCCAGCAGTCCGGGAGTGTGGGATACGCAGTATTTT. The chain combines TRBV12-3 or TRBV12-4 with TRBJ2-3; D is possibly TRBD2 (6 bases). The CDR3 is 13 residues long. Trimming removed 5 bases at V and 6 bases at J, with 12 bases between.

A word on this clonotype: The junction departs from the called germline gene at one end, perhaps through a read error. This chain connects TRBV15 to TRBJ1-4, with D possibly matching TRBD1 (6 bases). This CDR3 has 14 residues. Germline V gives CDR1 LNHNV, CDR2 YYDKDF (reference sequence). CDR3 sequence: CAASNRAAAEKLFF. CDR3 nucleotide sequence: TGTGCCGCCAGCAACAGGGCCGCGGCCGAAAAACTGTTTTTT.

This clonotype came up a few times. The chain carries TRBV29-1 and TRBJ2-3, with D possibly matching TRBD2 (5 bases). V lost 6 bases and J 5 bases, leaving 12 bases between the germline ends. The CDR3 covers 12 residues. The germline CDR1 and CDR2 sequences are SQVTM and ANQGSEA. The CDR3 spells CSVTEEKDTQYF. The CDR3 region has the DNA TGCAGCGTCACGGAGGAAAAAGATACGCAGTATTTT.

This chain joins TRBV28 and TRBJ2-6; D might be TRBD1 (6 bases). Germline V gives CDR1 MDHEN, CDR2 SYDVKM. The CDR3 has 18 amino acids. V lost 6 bases, J lost 0 bases, and 18 bases lay in between. The CDR3 DNA follows: TGTGCCAGCAGACGACCCCGGACAGCCAGCTCTGGGGCCAACGTCCTGACTTTC. Encoded protein: CASRRPRTASSGANVLTF.

This clonotype has just one count. This chain connects TRBV20-1 to TRBJ2-1; 7 bases are a match to TRBD1. CDR1 DFQATT and CDR2 SNEGSKA come from the germline V gene (reference sequence). This CDR3 comprises 14 residues. Losses at the gene ends were 0 bases for V and 3 bases for J; bases not matched to a gene: 2. CDR3 in amino acids: CSARDRDSYNEQFF. The CDR3 DNA is TGCAGTGCTAGAGACCGGGACAGCTACAATGAGCAGTTCTTC.

In the case of this clonotype: This could be a read error, since a much larger clone is one nucleotide away. The gene calls are TRBV12-3 or TRBV12-4 and TRBJ2-5; 8 nucleotides match TRBD1. This CDR3 contains 15 residues. Trimming at V came to 6 bases and at J to 11 bases, leaving 17 bases not matched to a gene. The CDR3 loop is CASRLGQVEYNEQYF. CDR3 coding DNA: TGTGCCAGCAGGCTGGGACAGGTCGAATACAATGAGCAGTACTTC.

The CDR3 loop is CSVAGLAGATYEQYF. CDR3 bases: TGCAGCGTTGCCGGACTAGCGGGGGCAACCTACGAGCAGTACTTC. The chain combines TRBV29-1 with TRBJ2-7; 13 bases align to TRBD2. V trimming: 4 bases; J trimming: 2 bases; junction bases outside the gene matches: 5. CDR3 size: 15 residues. Germline V gene sequence: CDR1 SQVTM, CDR2 ANQGSEA.

This clonotype was found many times. The chain is built from TRBV10-1 and TRBJ2-1; D is uncertain. The CDR3 sequence is 15 residues long. The germline CDR1 and CDR2 sequences are WNHNN and SYGVQD (reference sequence). V was cut by 3 bases and J by 4 bases, with 13 bases left in between. The chain's CDR3 is CASSDRSGDYNEQFF. The DNA for the CDR3 is TGCGCCAGCAGTGACAGGTCGGGTGATTACAATGAGCAGTTCTTC.

This clonotype was seen only a few times. The gene calls are TRBV7-2 and TRBJ2-1; TRBD1 agrees at 7 bases. The CDR3 totals 14 residues. Germline trimming cut 5 bases from V and 6 bases from J; bases unmatched to any gene: 7. Germline CDR1 is SGHTA and CDR2 is FQGNSA. In nucleotides, the CDR3 is TGTGCCAGCAGCGCGATACAGGGGAGCAATGAGCAGTTCTTC. Its translation: CASSAIQGSNEQFF.

In this sample, this clonotype turned up many times. Possible read error: a much larger clone is one base away. This chain connects TRBV6-5 to TRBJ2-1, with unresolved D. The DNA end lines up better with TRBJ2-7; the J call may be wrong. The CDR3 spans 15 residues. CDR1 and CDR2 (germline): MNHEY, SVGAGI. CDR3 nucleotide sequence: TGTGCCAGCAGTTACGGAAGGAGCTCCTACAATGAGCAGTACTTC. Residues: CASSYGRSSYNEQYF.

This clonotype was observed at least ten times. The chain couples TRBV5-1 to TRBJ2-1; D remains unclear. V was clipped by 5 bases and J by 8 bases, with 8 bases between them. This CDR3 spans 11 amino acids. Germline V gene data show CDR1 as SGHRS and CDR2 as YFSETQ. CDR3 sequence (DNA): TGCGCCAGCAGATTGTATTATGAGCAGTTCTTC. Protein: CASRLYYEQFF.